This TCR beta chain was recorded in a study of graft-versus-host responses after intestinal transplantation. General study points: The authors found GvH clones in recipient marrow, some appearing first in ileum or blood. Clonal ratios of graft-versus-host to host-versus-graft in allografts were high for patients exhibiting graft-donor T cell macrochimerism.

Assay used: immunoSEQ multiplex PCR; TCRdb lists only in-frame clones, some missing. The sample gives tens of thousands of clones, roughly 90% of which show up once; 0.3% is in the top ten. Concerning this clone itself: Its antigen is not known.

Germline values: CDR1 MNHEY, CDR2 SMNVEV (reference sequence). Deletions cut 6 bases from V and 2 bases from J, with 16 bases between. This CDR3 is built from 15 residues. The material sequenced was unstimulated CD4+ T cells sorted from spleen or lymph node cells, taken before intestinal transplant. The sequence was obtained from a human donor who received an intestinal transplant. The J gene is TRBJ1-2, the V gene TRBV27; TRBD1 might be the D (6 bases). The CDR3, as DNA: TGTGCCAGCAGGACCCCGGGACACCCGAACTATGGCTACACCTTC. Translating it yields CASRTPGHPNYGYTF.